This T cell receptor beta chain derives from a study of blood T cell repertoires in COVID-19. TCRdb keeps only in-frame clones here, not all; method: immunoSEQ multiplex PCR. The table has fewer than 450,000 clones, approximately 89% seen once. V dropped 0 bases and J dropped 9 bases, with 9 bases sitting between them. The CDR3 loop spans 13 amino acids. CDR1 is GTSNPN, CDR2 SVGIG, per germline (reference sequence). The TCR comes from a woman aged 18-29 years who had recovered from COVID-19. This chain joins TRBV30 and TRBJ1-6, with a weak D call TRBD1 (6 bases). Input material: peripheral blood. CDR3 DNA: TGTGCCTGGAGTGTGTCAGGGGTTTCACCCCTCCACTTT. It encodes CAWSVSGVSPLHF.